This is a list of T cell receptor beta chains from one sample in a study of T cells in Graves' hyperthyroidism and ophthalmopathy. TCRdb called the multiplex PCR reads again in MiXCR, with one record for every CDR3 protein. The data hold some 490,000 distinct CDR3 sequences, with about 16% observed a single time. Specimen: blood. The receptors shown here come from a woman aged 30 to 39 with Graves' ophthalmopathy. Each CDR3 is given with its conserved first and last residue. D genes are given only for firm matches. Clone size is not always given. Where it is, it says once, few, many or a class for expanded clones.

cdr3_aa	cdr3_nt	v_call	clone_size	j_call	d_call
CASRRGLARAGELFF	TGTGCCAGCAGACGCGGACTAGCGAGGGCCGGGGAGCTGTTTTTT	TRBV6-2/TRBV6-3	many	TRBJ2-2	TRBD2
CASRSGTGMKKLFF	TGTGCCAGCAGGTCCGGGACAGGGATGAAAAAACTGTTTTTT	TRBV2	many	TRBJ1-4	TRBD1
CSAHRQTNTGELFF	TGCAGTGCCCATAGACAGACGAACACCGGGGAGCTGTTTTTT	TRBV20-1	few	TRBJ2-2	NA
CASSLQRHEQYF	TGTGCCAGCAGTTTACAGCGTCACGAGCAGTACTTC	TRBV28	many	TRBJ2-7	NA
CSVEGGSGRRYTQYF	TGCAGCGTTGAAGGGGGTAGCGGGAGGCGATATACGCAGTATTTT	TRBV29-1	many	TRBJ2-3	TRBD2
CASSSRYLRGSTDTQYF	TGTGCCAGCAGTTCGCGTTACCTACGAGGCAGCACAGATACGCAGTATTTT	TRBV27	many	TRBJ2-3	NA
CSVHLRTRLPNEQFF	TGCAGTGTCCACTTAAGGACTAGGCTACCCAATGAGCAGTTCTTC	TRBV20-1	NA	TRBJ2-1	TRBD2
CAWSVSFGELFF	TGTGCCTGGAGTGTGAGTTTCGGGGAGCTGTTTTTT	TRBV30	many	TRBJ2-2	NA
CASSPTGQGAAGGYTF	TGTGCCAGCAGTCCCACGGGACAGGGAGCTGCTGGTGGCTACACCTTC	TRBV12-3/TRBV12-4	many	TRBJ1-2	TRBD1
CASSYSTDRYEQYF	TGTGCCAGCAGTTACTCAACGGACAGGTACGAGCAGTACTTC	TRBV6-2/TRBV6-3	many	TRBJ2-7	TRBD1
CASSLLGLAGVHTGELFF	TGTGCCAGCAGCTTGTTGGGACTAGCGGGAGTTCACACCGGGGAGCTGTTTTTT	TRBV5-8	many	TRBJ2-2	TRBD2
CATQKETGFDNEQFF	TGTGCCACCCAAAAGGAGACAGGGTTCGACAATGAGCAGTTCTTC	TRBV6-1	NA	TRBJ2-1	TRBD1
CASSGLASTNEKLFF	TGTGCCAGCTCCGGCCTAGCCTCAACTAATGAAAAACTGTTTTTT	TRBV18	few	TRBJ1-4	NA
CASSFKGLDLSTDTQYF	TGTGCCAGCAGCTTTAAAGGTTTGGACCTTAGCACAGATACGCAGTATTTT	TRBV11-2	many	TRBJ2-3	NA
CSAIGEIRFF	TGCAGTGCTATAGGCGAGATTAGGTTCTTC	TRBV20-1	few	TRBJ2-1	NA
CASSFVTDTQYF	TGTGCCAGCAGTTTTGTCACAGATACGCAGTATTTT	TRBV28	many	TRBJ2-3	NA
CASTLTQDTEAFF	TGTGCCAGCACCCTTACACAAGACACTGAAGCTTTCTTT	TRBV7-9	many	TRBJ1-1	NA
CASSLSGVGKLFF	TGTGCCAGCAGTTTATCGGGGGTGGGAAAACTGTTTTTT	TRBV28	many	TRBJ1-4	NA
CSASRGGQTKGEQYF	TGCAGTGCTAGCCGCGGAGGGCAGACCAAAGGGGAGCAGTATTTT	TRBV20-1	many	TRBJ2-3	NA
CASSPLRGWQPQHF	TGTGCCAGCAGTCCGCTGCGGGGCTGGCAGCCCCAGCATTTT	TRBV28	many	TRBJ1-5	NA
CASSHTTSGPYNEQFF	TGTGCCAGCAGTCACACCACTAGCGGGCCCTACAATGAGCAGTTCTTC	TRBV28	NA	TRBJ2-1	TRBD2
CASRRPGTEAFF	TGTGCCAGCAGACGCCCAGGCACTGAAGCTTTCTTT	TRBV12-3/TRBV12-4	many	TRBJ1-1	NA
CASSRGGGQGLYEQFF	TGCGCCAGCAGCCGGGGGGGTGGACAGGGTTTGTATGAGCAGTTCTTC	TRBV5-1	many	TRBJ2-1	NA